The 2 T cell receptor beta chains below were found in one sample sequenced in a study of blood T cell repertoires in COVID-19 (dated by TCRdb to 2020 to 2022). The receptor library was made with the immunoSEQ multiplex PCR assay. The table was pulled from immuneACCESS by TCRdb, which kept in-frame rearrangements only. Such tables lose some clones; where checked, under half of the loss comes from unresolved V genes, and the rest has no known cause. The sample data list about 170,000 clones, and 60% to 80% of these were observed just once. 2.8% of the sample lies in the top ten. Sequencing was done on a sample of peripheral blood. Receptors originate from a man between 65 and 85 years old with acute or convalescent COVID-19.

The CDR3 spells CASSPPVLNYGYTF. CDR3 DNA sequence: TGTGCCAGCAGCCCACCGGTTCTCAACTATGGCTACACCTTC. J is TRBJ1-2 and V is TRBV7-9, with D uncertain. The CDR3 runs to 14 residues. CDR1 SEHNR and CDR2 FQNEAQ come from the germline V gene (reference sequence). V lost 5 bases, J lost 2 bases, and 12 bases lay in between.

The chain has TRBV5-3 and TRBJ1-4, with 10 bases aligning to TRBD1. TRBV5-3 carries the ORF label, with uncertain function. The trim removed 4 bases at V and 6 bases at J, leaving 6 bases unmatched. The CDR3 length is 15 residues. The CDR3 DNA is TGTGCCAGAAGCCACGACAGGGGGCGCGATGAAAAACTGTTTTTT. Translating it yields CARSHDRGRDEKLFF.